This is a list of T cell receptor beta chains from one sample in a study of T cell changes during pregnancy in multiple sclerosis. The table came from immunoSEQ multiplex PCR; TCRdb's copy has only in-frame clones and leaves some out. The repertoire holds roughly 45,000 clones, about nine tenths seen once, with under 9.5% in the top ten. The sample consisted of CD8+ T cells from peripheral blood mononuclear cells, taken after pregnancy. The receptors here all came from a female donor with multiple sclerosis, enrolled in a pregnancy study. The CDR3 runs from the conserved cysteine through the conserved F or W. The order of the fields is clone size, D gene, J gene, V gene, CDR3 protein, CDR3 DNA. D genes are given only for firm matches. Size values are once, few and many counts, or a class for expanded clones, and some rows have none.

.,.,TRBJ1-1,TRBV10-2,CASSETGTTEAFF,TGCGCCAGCAGTGAGACAGGGACCACTGAAGCTTTCTTT
.,.,TRBJ2-7,TRBV10-1,CASSHRGGEQYF,TGCGCCAGCAGCCATAGAGGGGGAGAGCAGTACTTC
.,.,TRBJ1-6,TRBV2,CASNELSSYNSPLHF,TGTGCCAGCAACGAACTAAGCTCCTATAATTCACCCCTCCACTTT
.,.,TRBJ2-3,TRBV4-2,CASSQAIRDFGTDTQYF,TGTGCCAGCAGCCAGGCGATCCGGGACTTCGGAACAGATACGCAGTATTTT
.,.,TRBJ1-2,TRBV4-1,CASSQDSGYGYTF,TGCGCCAGCAGCCAAGATAGCGGCTATGGCTACACCTTC
.,TRBD2,TRBJ2-3,TRBV7-2,CASSFKRGGLLTDTQYF,TGTGCCAGCAGCTTCAAGCGGGGGGGCCTTTTAACAGATACGCAGTATTTT
.,.,TRBJ2-5,TRBV10-3,CAISEVREETQYF,TGTGCCATCAGTGAAGTGCGGGAAGAGACCCAGTACTTC
few,TRBD1,TRBJ2-2,TRBV4-2,CASRPPQGANGELFF,TGTGCCAGCAGACCGCCCCAGGGGGCGAATGGGGAGCTGTTTTTT
.,.,TRBJ2-7,TRBV5-1,CASSLDLGAYEQYF,TGCGCCAGCAGCTTGGATTTAGGGGCCTACGAGCAGTACTTC
.,.,TRBJ1-1,TRBV19,CASSPSTGGEAFF,TGTGCCAGTAGTCCCTCAACGGGTGGTGAAGCTTTCTTT
.,TRBD2,TRBJ2-3,TRBV7-9,CASSLSWASGTNLPDTQYF,TGTGCCAGCAGCTTATCATGGGCTAGCGGGACTAATTTACCAGATACGCAGTATTTT
.,TRBD2,TRBJ2-3,TRBV9,CASSLLSGRALTDTQYF,TGTGCCAGCAGCCTATTATCGGGGAGGGCCTTAACAGATACGCAGTATTTT
.,TRBD2,TRBJ2-7,TRBV27,CASSSIAGVYEQYF,TGTGCCAGCAGTTCCATAGCGGGAGTTTACGAGCAGTACTTC
.,.,TRBJ1-1,TRBV7-9,CASSLGPDTEAFF,TGTGCCAGCAGCTTAGGGCCAGACACTGAAGCTTTCTTT
.,.,TRBJ2-1,TRBV5-1,CASSLETGTSDNEQFF,TGCGCCAGCAGCTTGGAAACAGGGACGAGCGACAATGAGCAGTTCTTC
.,TRBD2,TRBJ2-2,TRBV7-9,CASSRRNAGGIFNTGELFF,TGTGCCAGCAGCCGCCGGAACGCGGGAGGAATTTTTAACACCGGGGAGCTGTTTTTT
.,.,TRBJ2-5,TRBV27,CATGPTARTQYF,TGTGCCACTGGCCCGACTGCTCGGACCCAGTACTTC
.,.,TRBJ2-7,TRBV5-4,CASSGLGGREQYF,TGTGCCAGCAGCGGTCTCGGGGGGCGCGAGCAGTACTTC
medium-sized,TRBD2,TRBJ2-3,TRBV29-1,CSVGIAGVADTQYF,TGCAGCGTCGGGATAGCGGGAGTGGCAGATACGCAGTATTTT
.,.,TRBJ1-1,TRBV5-4,CASSLSRSNTEAFF,TGTGCCAGCAGCTTGAGCCGGTCGAACACTGAAGCTTTCTTT
.,.,TRBJ2-1,TRBV27,CASSISLQGSYNEQFF,TGTGCCAGCAGTATCAGTCTTCAGGGATCCTACAATGAGCAGTTCTTC
once,TRBD2,TRBJ2-2,TRBV2,CASSEVAGENTGELFF,TGTGCCAGCAGTGAGGTAGCGGGAGAGAACACCGGGGAGCTGTTTTTT
.,TRBD1,TRBJ2-1,TRBV6-5,CASSWTGRLGEQFF,TGTGCCAGCAGTTGGACAGGGAGGCTAGGAGAGCAGTTCTTC
.,.,TRBJ1-6,TRBV19,CASTLTGGGGNSPLHF,TGTGCCAGTACCCTAACGGGTGGGGGGGGTAATTCACCCCTCCACTTT
.,TRBD1,TRBJ1-6,TRBV2,CASSLQLGTESSYNSPLHF,TGTGCCAGCAGCTTGCAACTAGGGACAGAGAGCTCCTATAATTCACCCCTCCACTTT
few,TRBD2,TRBJ2-2,TRBV5-4,CASSLGLAGGGELFF,TGTGCCAGCAGCTTGGGACTAGCGGGAGGGGGGGAGCTGTTTTTT
.,.,TRBJ1-2,TRBV25-1,CASSGYRAYGYTF,TGTGCCAGCAGTGGTTACAGGGCCTATGGCTACACCTTC
.,.,TRBJ1-5,TRBV27,CASSLAGSNQPQHF,TGTGCCAGCAGTTTAGCAGGTAGCAATCAGCCCCAGCATTTT
.,TRBD1,TRBJ2-7,TRBV6-5,CASSYGDSSYEQYF,TGTGCCAGCAGTTACGGGGACAGCTCCTACGAGCAGTACTTC
.,.,TRBJ2-7,TRBV27,CASSLGAGVNPLYEQYF,TGTGCCAGCAGTTTAGGAGCAGGGGTTAATCCCCTCTACGAGCAGTACTTC
.,.,TRBJ2-7,TRBV7-3,CASSLEPTYEQYF,TGTGCCAGCAGCTTAGAACCCACTTACGAGCAGTACTTC
.,TRBD1,TRBJ1-2,TRBV5-6,CASSLMTGDYGYTF,TGTGCCAGCAGCTTAATGACAGGGGACTATGGCTACACCTTC
.,TRBD2,TRBJ2-7,TRBV6-1,CASSEWKGFGTSGGYEQYF,TGTGCCAGCAGTGAATGGAAGGGCTTCGGGACTAGCGGGGGTTACGAGCAGTACTTC
.,TRBD1,TRBJ2-1,TRBV29-1,CSVQGQGGFRADEQFF,TGCAGCGTTCAGGGACAGGGAGGGTTCAGGGCCGATGAGCAGTTCTTC
.,TRBD2,TRBJ2-7,TRBV7-8,CASSPTSGSSYEQYF,TGTGCCAGCAGTCCTACTAGCGGGAGCTCCTACGAGCAGTACTTC
.,.,TRBJ1-1,TRBV6-5,CASSYTGNTEAFF,TGTGCCAGCAGTTACACGGGGAACACTGAAGCTTTCTTT
.,.,TRBJ1-1,TRBV11-1,CASSDTQGTEAFF,TGTGCCAGCAGCGACACCCAAGGAACTGAAGCTTTCTTT
.,TRBD1,TRBJ2-1,TRBV4-3,CASSLADDRGYNEQFF,TGCGCCAGCAGCCTTGCCGATGACAGGGGATACAATGAGCAGTTCTTC
once,.,TRBJ1-2,TRBV10-1,CASRARGNYGYTF,TGCGCCAGCAGAGCTCGGGGTAACTATGGCTACACCTTC
.,.,TRBJ1-5,TRBV6-1,CAGGNNQPQHF,TGTGCCGGCGGCAATAATCAGCCCCAGCATTTT
.,TRBD1,TRBJ2-2,TRBV6-1,CASSGTGHTGELFF,TGTGCCAGCAGTGGGACAGGGCACACCGGGGAGCTGTTTTTT
.,.,TRBJ2-7,TRBV7-6,CASSLEEGSYEQYF,TGTGCCAGCAGCTTAGAGGAGGGATCCTACGAGCAGTACTTC
.,TRBD2,TRBJ2-1,TRBV27,CASGPRTSGYNEQFF,TGTGCCAGCGGCCCTCGGACTAGCGGGTACAATGAGCAGTTCTTC
.,.,TRBJ1-2,TRBV13,CASSLGTGDYGYTF,TGTGCCAGCAGCTTAGGGACAGGTGACTATGGCTACACCTTC
.,TRBD2,TRBJ2-3,TRBV10-3,CAISEFWTSVTDTQYF,TGTGCCATCAGTGAGTTTTGGACTAGCGTTACAGATACGCAGTATTTT
.,.,TRBJ2-7,TRBV2,CASSDIQVSPGEQYF,TGTGCCAGCAGTGACATACAGGTTTCGCCAGGCGAGCAGTACTTC
once,TRBD1,TRBJ1-2,TRBV4-1,CASSPDRGGYGYTF,TGCGCCAGCAGCCCGGACAGGGGTGGGTATGGCTACACCTTC
.,.,TRBJ1-1,TRBV14,CASSQGRNTEAFF,TGTGCCAGCAGCCAGGGCAGGAACACTGAAGCTTTCTTT
.,TRBD2,TRBJ2-7,TRBV6-1,CASSEGSGSSYEQYF,TGTGCCAGCAGTGAAGGGAGCGGGAGTTCTTACGAGCAGTACTTC
.,.,TRBJ2-3,TRBV30,CAWSRTRMGDTQYF,TGTGCCTGGAGTCGTACTAGGATGGGAGATACGCAGTATTTT
.,.,TRBJ2-1,TRBV4-3,CASSQDDLVSGSSYNEQFF,TGCGCCAGCAGCCAAGATGACCTCGTATCGGGGAGCTCCTACAATGAGCAGTTCTTC
.,.,TRBJ2-7,TRBV5-6,CASSLTLNYEQYF,TGTGCCAGCAGCTTGACTCTTAACTACGAGCAGTACTTC